This T cell receptor beta chain was captured by sequencing in a study of T cell responses to AZD1222 COVID-19 vaccine. Of note for this clone: The antigen remains unidentified. In the same sample, other DNA sequences code for this CDR3.

Per germline, CDR1 LGHDT and CDR2 YNNKEL (reference sequence). Between the trimmed V and J ends, which lost 1 base and 5 bases, there was a span of 17 bases. This CDR3 is 16 amino acids long. TCRdb's copy holds only in-frame clones and misses some; the assay was immunoSEQ multiplex PCR. This sample has some 94,000 clones; just over 90% occur once, and the top ten carry about 12%. Overall study results and limits: The peak T cell response came first, and repertoires were sampled only after it.

This clonotype originated in an adult in good health. The starting material was peripheral blood, obtained on day 0 of AZD1222 vaccination. The V call is TRBV3-1 (or the pseudogene TRBV3-2), the J call TRBJ1-2, with D perhaps matching TRBD1 (6 bases). The CDR3 loop is CASSQGGGQGRYGYTF. The CDR3 bases are TGTGCCAGCAGCCAAGGAGGGGGGCAGGGGCGGTATGGCTACACCTTC.